The T cell receptor beta chain under discussion was sequenced for a study of glioma-infiltrating T cells. About the research overall: Sequencing aimed for about 4.5- to 11-fold coverage of 950,000 to 1,000,000 peripheral T cells. Study-wide results and caveats: Patients with low tissue-blood divergence carried a signature set of shared blood CDR3 motifs. Very few CDR3 sequences were shared between tissue and blood.

The CDR3 has 13 residues. V lost 5 bases to trimming and J lost 2 bases, with 8 bases between them. The V gene's germline CDR1 is SNHLY and CDR2 FYNNEI. TCR alpha and beta CDR3 regions were amplified from RNA using iRepertoire nested multiplex PCR. Using its own MiXCR run on the multiplex PCR reads, TCRdb lists one record per CDR3 protein. The table records a few hundred thousand distinct CDR3 sequences, 35% to 45% of them present only once. As to this clonotype: Its antigen is not identified.

The TCR comes from a human donor with low-grade glioma or glioblastoma, undergoing nonglioma brain surgery, or in good health (not recorded which). The rearrangement links TRBV2 to TRBJ2-3; no firm D call. Sequenced input: glioma tissue, nonneoplastic brain tissue, or PBMCs (not recorded which). The CDR3 DNA reads as TGTGCCAGCAGTAGTATGAACACAGATACGCAGTATTTT. This translates into CASSSMNTDTQYF.